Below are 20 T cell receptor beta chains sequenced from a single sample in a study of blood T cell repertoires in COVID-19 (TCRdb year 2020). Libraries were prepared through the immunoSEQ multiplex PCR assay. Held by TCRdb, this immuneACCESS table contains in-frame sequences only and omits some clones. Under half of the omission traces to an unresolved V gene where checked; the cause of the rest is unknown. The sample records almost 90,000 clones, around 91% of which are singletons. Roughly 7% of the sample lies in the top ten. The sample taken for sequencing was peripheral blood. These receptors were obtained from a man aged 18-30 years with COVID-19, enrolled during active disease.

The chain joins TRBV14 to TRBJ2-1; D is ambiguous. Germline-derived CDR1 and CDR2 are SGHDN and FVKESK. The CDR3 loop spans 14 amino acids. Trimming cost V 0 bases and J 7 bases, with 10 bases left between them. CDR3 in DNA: TGTGCCAGCAGCCAAGATCTGAGGTTTAATGAGCAGTTCTTC. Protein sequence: CASSQDLRFNEQFF. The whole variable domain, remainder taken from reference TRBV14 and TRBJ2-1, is EAGVTQFPSHSVIEKGQTVTLRCDPISGHDNLYWYRRVMGKEIKFLLHFVKESKQDESGMPNNRFLAERTGGTYSTLKVQPAELEDSGVYFCASSQDLRFNEQFFGPGTRLTVL.

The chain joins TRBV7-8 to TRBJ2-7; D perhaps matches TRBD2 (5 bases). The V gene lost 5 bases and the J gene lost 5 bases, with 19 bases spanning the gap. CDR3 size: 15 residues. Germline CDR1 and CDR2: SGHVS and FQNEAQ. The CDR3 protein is CASSAARLSGDEQYF. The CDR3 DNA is TGTGCCAGCAGCGCCGCCCGTCTCTCCGGGGACGAGCAGTACTTC. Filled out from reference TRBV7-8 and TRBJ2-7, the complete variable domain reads GAGVSQSPRYKVAKRGQDVALRCDPISGHVSLFWYQQALGQGPEFLTYFQNEAQLDKSGLPSDRFFAERPEGSVSTLKIQRTQQEDSAVYLCASSAARLSGDEQYFGPGTRLTVT.

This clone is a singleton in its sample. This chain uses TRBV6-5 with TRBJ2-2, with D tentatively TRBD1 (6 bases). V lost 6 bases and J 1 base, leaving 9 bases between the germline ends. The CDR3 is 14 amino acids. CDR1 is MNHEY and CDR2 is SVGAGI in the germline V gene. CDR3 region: CASSRTVNTGELFF. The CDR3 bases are TGTGCCAGCAGCCGGACAGTGAACACCGGGGAGCTGTTTTTT.

CDR3 residues: CSVQGYNQPQHF. CDR3 sequence (DNA): TGCAGCGTTCAGGGGTACAATCAGCCCCAGCATTTT. The rearrangement uses TRBV29-1 and TRBJ1-5; the D gene is possibly TRBD1 (6 bases). The germline CDR1 and CDR2 sequences are SQVTM and ANQGSEA. The V gene lost 5 bases and the J gene lost 3 bases, with 8 bases spanning the gap. The CDR3 covers 12 residues.

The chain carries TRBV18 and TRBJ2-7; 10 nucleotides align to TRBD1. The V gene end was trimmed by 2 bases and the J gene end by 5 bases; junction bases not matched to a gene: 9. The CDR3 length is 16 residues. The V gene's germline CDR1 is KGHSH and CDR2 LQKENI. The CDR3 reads CASSPGTGTGANEQYF. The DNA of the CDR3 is TGTGCCAGCTCACCAGGAACCGGGACAGGGGCAAACGAGCAGTACTTC. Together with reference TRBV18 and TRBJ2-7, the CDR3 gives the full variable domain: NAGVMQNPRHLVRRRGQEARLRCSPMKGHSHVYWYRQLPEEGLKFMVYLQKENIIDESGMPKERFSAEFPKEGPSILRIQQVVRGDSAAYFCASSPGTGTGANEQYFGPGTRLTVT.

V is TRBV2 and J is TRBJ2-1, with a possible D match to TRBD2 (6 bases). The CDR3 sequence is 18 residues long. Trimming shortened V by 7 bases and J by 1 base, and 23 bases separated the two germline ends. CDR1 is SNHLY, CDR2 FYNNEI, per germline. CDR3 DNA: TGTGCCAGCATGGACCCCCCCTCGCGGGGTAGATCCTACAATGAGCAGTTCTTC. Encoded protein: CASMDPPSRGRSYNEQFF.

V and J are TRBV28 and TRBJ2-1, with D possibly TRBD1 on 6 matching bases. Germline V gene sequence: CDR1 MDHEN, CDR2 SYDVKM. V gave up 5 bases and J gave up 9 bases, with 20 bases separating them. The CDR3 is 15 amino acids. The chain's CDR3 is CASSLFGQGPGEQFF. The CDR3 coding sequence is TGTGCCAGCAGTCTTTTTGGGCAGGGGCCCGGTGAGCAGTTCTTC. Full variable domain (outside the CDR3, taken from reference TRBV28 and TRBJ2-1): DVKVTQSSRYLVKRTGEKVFLECVQDMDHENMFWYRQDPGLGLRLIYFSYDVKMKEKGDIPEGYSVSREKKERFSLILESASTNQTSMYLCASSLFGQGPGEQFFGPGTRLTVL.

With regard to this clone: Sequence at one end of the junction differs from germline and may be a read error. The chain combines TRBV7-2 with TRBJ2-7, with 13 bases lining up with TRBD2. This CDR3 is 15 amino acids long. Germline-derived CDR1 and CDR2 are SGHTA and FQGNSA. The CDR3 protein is CASRLETSGRYEQYF. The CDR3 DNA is TGTGCCAGCAGATTAGAGACTAGCGGGAGGTACGAGCAGTACTTC.

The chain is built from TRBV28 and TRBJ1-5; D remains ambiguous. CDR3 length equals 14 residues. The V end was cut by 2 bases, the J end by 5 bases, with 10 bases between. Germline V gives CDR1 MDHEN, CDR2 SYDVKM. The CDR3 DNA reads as TGTGCCAGCAGTTTAAACGGGGAGGATCAGCCCCAGCATTTT. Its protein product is CASSLNGEDQPQHF.

For the CDR3, the DNA is TGTGCCAGCAGTTTATGGGGCGGGAGAAGAGAGACCCAGTACTTC. Translated: CASSLWGGRRETQYF. This chain uses TRBV27 with TRBJ2-5; 7 bases match TRBD2. The CDR3 totals 15 residues. V dropped 1 base and J dropped 4; count of bases not matched to a gene: 6. Germline V gene sequence: CDR1 MNHEY, CDR2 SMNVEV (reference sequence).

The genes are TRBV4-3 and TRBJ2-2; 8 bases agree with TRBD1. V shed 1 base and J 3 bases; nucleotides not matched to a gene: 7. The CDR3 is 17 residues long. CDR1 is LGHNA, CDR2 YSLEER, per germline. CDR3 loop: CASSQVRGPEDTGELFF. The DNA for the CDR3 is TGCGCCAGCAGCCAAGTCAGGGGGCCGGAGGACACCGGGGAGCTGTTTTTT.

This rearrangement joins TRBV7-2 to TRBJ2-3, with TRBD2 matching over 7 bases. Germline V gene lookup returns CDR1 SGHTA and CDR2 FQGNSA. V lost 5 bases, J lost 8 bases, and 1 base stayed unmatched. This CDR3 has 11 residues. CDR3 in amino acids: CASSGGGTQYF. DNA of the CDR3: TGTGCCAGCAGCGGGGGGGGTACGCAGTATTTT. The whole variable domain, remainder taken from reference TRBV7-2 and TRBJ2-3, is GAGVSQSPSNKVTEKGKDVELRCDPISGHTALYWYRQSLGQGLEFLIYFQGNSAPDKSGLPSDRFSAERTGGSVSTLTIQRTQQEDSAVYLCASSGGGTQYFGPGTRLTVL.

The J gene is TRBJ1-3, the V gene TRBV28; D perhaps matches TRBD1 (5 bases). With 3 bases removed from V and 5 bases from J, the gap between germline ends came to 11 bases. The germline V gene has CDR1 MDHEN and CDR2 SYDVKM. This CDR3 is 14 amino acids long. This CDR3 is CASSFGATRNTIYF. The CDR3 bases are TGTGCCAGCAGTTTTGGGGCAACCCGAAACACCATATATTTT.

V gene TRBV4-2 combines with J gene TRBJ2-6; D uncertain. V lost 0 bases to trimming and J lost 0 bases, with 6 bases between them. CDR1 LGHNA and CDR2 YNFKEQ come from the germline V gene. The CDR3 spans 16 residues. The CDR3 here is CASSQDQNSGANVLTF. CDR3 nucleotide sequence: TGTGCCAGCAGCCAAGATCAAAACTCTGGGGCCAACGTCCTGACTTTC.

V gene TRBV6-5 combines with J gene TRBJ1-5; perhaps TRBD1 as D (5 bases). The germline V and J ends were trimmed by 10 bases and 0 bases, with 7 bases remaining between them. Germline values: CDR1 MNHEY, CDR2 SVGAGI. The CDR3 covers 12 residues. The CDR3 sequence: CATTDSNQPQHF. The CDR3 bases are TGTGCCACGACAGATAGCAATCAGCCCCAGCATTTT.

CDR3 nucleotides: TGTGCCAGCATCCATGGGCAGGGCGAGCAGTACTTC. This translates into CASIHGQGEQYF. The genes are TRBV7-9 and TRBJ2-7, with D possibly TRBD1 on 5 matching bases. V shed 7 bases and J shed 6 bases, with 13 bases lying between them. CDR1 and CDR2 from the germline V gene are SEHNR and FQNEAQ (reference sequence). The length of the CDR3 is 12 residues.

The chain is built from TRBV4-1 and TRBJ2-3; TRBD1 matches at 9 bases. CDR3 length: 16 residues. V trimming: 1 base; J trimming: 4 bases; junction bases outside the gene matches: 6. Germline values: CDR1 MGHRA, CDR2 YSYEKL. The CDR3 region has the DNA TGCGCCAGCAGCCAAGTTAACAGGGGGCCGTCAGATACGCAGTATTTT. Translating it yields CASSQVNRGPSDTQYF.

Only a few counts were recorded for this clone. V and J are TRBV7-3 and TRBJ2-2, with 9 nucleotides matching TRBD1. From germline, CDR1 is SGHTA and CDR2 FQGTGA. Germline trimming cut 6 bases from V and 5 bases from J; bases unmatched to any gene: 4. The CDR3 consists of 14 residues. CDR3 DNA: TGTGCCAGCAGGAGAGGACAGGGGACCGGGGAGCTGTTTTTT. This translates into CASRRGQGTGELFF.

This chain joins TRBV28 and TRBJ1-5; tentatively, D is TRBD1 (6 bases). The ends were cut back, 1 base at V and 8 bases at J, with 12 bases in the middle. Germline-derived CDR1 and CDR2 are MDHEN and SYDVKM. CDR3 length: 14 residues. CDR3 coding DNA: TGTGCCAGCAGTTTATCATACTACAGGGAGCCCCAGCATTTT. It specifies CASSLSYYREPQHF.

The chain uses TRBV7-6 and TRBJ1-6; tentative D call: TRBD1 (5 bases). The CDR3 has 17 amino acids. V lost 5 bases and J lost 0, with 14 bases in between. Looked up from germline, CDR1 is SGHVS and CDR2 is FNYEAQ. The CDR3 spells CASSTGRGSSYNSPLHF. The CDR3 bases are TGTGCCAGCAGCACGGGACGCGGGAGCTCCTATAATTCACCCCTCCACTTT.